The 8 T cell receptor beta chains reported below all come from one sample, sequenced in a study of patients and donors after allogeneic stem cell transplantation. TCRdb reanalysed the RT-PCR reads using MiXCR and keeps one entry per CDR3 protein. The repertoire includes roughly 250,000 distinct CDR3 sequences, 13% to 15% of them detected once, and more than 9% sits in the top ten. Sequencing was performed on blood, either unsorted or a sorted T cell fraction (not recorded which). All receptors derive from a human donor who was either an allogeneic HSCT recipient or a stem cell or donor lymphocyte infusion donor (not recorded which). It is not recorded whose cells these are; they may come from a transplant donor.

The chain is built from TRBV11-3 and TRBJ2-5; 7 bases are a match to TRBD1. This CDR3 is built from 15 residues. Germline V gene data show CDR1 as SGHNT and CDR2 as YENEEA. V shed 1 base and J 4 bases; nucleotides not matched to a gene: 6. The CDR3 loop reads CASSLARTGLETQYF. The CDR3 bases are TGTGCCAGCAGCTTAGCTCGGACAGGTCTAGAGACCCAGTACTTC.

This clonotype was seen only a few times. V is TRBV20-1 and J is TRBJ2-1; TRBD2 is a possible D gene (5 bases). The V gene's germline CDR1 is DFQATT and CDR2 SNEGSKA (reference sequence). The germline V and J ends were trimmed by 1 base and 2 bases, with 18 bases remaining between them. The CDR3 sequence is 17 residues long. DNA of the CDR3: TGCAGTGCTAGAGTCTCGGGAAGGGTAGGACCCTACAATGAGCAGTTCTTC. Its protein is CSARVSGRVGPYNEQFF.

This sequence joins TRBV12-3 or TRBV12-4 and TRBJ2-7, with TRBD1 matching 7 bases. V was clipped by 2 bases and J by 3 bases; unmatched bases: 7. This CDR3 is built from 15 residues. Here the CDR3 reads CASSLRPQGSYEQYF. In DNA, the CDR3 is TGTGCCAGCAGTTTAAGGCCACAGGGGAGCTACGAGCAGTACTTC.

This sequence joins TRBV20-1 and TRBJ1-2, with 7 positions matching TRBD1. The CDR3 contains 15 residues. The junction had 10 bases not matched to a gene; V was cut back by 0 bases and J by 6 bases. Germline V gene lookup returns CDR1 DFQATT and CDR2 SNEGSKA (reference sequence). The CDR3 nucleotides are TGCAGTGCTAGAGAACCAGGGGGGAGAGGGGATGGCTACACCTTC. Its protein product is CSAREPGGRGDGYTF.

The J gene is TRBJ2-2, the V gene TRBV12-3 or TRBV12-4; D ambiguous. The CDR3 contains 15 residues. Trimming removed 2 bases from V and 4 bases from J, with 11 bases in between. CDR3 sequence: CASSLYMERTGELFF. CDR3 sequence (DNA): TGTGCCAGCAGTTTATATATGGAGCGCACCGGGGAGCTGTTTTTT.

This clonotype was observed a handful of times. The J gene is TRBJ2-3, the V gene TRBV6-1; possibly TRBD1 for D (6 bases). This CDR3 is built from 13 residues. V lost 8 bases to trimming and J lost 1 base, with 10 bases between them. Germline values: CDR1 MNHNS, CDR2 SASEGT. The chain's CDR3 is CASAAGGTDTQYF. The CDR3, as DNA: TGTGCCAGCGCGGCAGGGGGCACAGATACGCAGTATTTT.

The chain recombines TRBV15 with TRBJ2-5; a possible D gene is TRBD2 (7 bases). With 0 bases removed from V and 4 bases from J, the gap between germline ends came to 15 bases. The V gene's germline CDR1 is LNHNV and CDR2 YYDKDF (reference sequence). The length of the CDR3 is 16 residues. The CDR3 is CATSRDSARGAETQYF. The CDR3 DNA reads as TGTGCCACCAGCAGAGATTCTGCCCGGGGGGCAGAGACCCAGTACTTC. The complete variable domain, with remaining parts taken from reference TRBV15 and TRBJ2-5, reads DAMVIQNPRYQVTQFGKPVTLSCSQTLNHNVMYWYQQKSSQAPKLLFHYYDKDFNNEADTPDNFQSRRPNTSFCFLDIRSPGLGDTAMYLCATSRDSARGAETQYFGPGTRLLVL.

J is TRBJ2-1 and V is TRBV25-1; 12 bases fit TRBD2. Trimming at V came to 0 bases and at J to 5 bases, leaving 2 bases not matched to a gene. Germline CDR1 and CDR2: MGHDK and SYGVNS. CDR3 length: 16 residues. CDR3 residues: CASSEYPSGRDNEQFF. CDR3 bases: TGTGCCAGCAGTGAATATCCTAGCGGGAGGGACAATGAGCAGTTCTTC.